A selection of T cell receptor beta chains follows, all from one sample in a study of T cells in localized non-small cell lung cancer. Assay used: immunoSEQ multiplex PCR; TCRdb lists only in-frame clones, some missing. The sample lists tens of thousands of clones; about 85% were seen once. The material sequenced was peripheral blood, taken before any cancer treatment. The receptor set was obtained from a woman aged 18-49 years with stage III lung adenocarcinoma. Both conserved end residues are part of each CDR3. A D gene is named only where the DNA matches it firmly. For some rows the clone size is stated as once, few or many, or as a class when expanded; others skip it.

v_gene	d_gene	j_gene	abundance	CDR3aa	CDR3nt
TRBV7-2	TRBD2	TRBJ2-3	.	CASSYSGVRADTQYF	TGTGCCAGCAGCTATAGCGGGGTCCGGGCAGATACGCAGTATTTT
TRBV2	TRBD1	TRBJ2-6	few	CASRVGPGQVYSGANVLTF	TGTGCCAGCAGGGTAGGGCCGGGACAGGTTTACTCTGGGGCCAACGTCCTGACTTTC
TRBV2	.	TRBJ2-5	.	CASTSRDGETQYF	TGTGCCAGCACCTCGAGGGACGGGGAGACCCAGTACTTC
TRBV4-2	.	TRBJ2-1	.	CASSQVWSSYNEQFF	TGTGCCAGCAGCCAAGTCTGGAGCTCCTACAATGAGCAGTTCTTC
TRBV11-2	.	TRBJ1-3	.	CASSPPGHTIYF	TGTGCCAGCAGCCCCCCGGGACACACCATATATTTT
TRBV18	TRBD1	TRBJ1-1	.	CASSKPGQGNTEAFF	TGTGCCAGCTCGAAACCCGGACAGGGTAATACTGAAGCTTTCTTT
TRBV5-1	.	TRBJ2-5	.	CASSIGRTKETQYF	TGCGCCAGCAGCATAGGACGGACAAAGGAGACCCAGTACTTC
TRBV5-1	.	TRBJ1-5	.	CASSLMGGPQDQPQHF	TGCGCCAGCAGCTTGATGGGGGGACCTCAGGATCAGCCCCAGCATTTT
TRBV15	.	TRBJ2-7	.	CATSRDYRGTYEQYF	TGTGCCACCAGCAGAGATTATCGGGGGACCTACGAGCAGTACTTC
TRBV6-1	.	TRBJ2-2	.	CAKLGLINTGELFF	TGTGCCAAACTCGGACTGATTAACACCGGGGAGCTGTTTTTT
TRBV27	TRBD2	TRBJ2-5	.	CASRNSRGFQETQYF	TGTGCCAGCAGGAACTCGCGGGGGTTCCAAGAGACCCAGTACTTC
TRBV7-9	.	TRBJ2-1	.	CASSLDLAGVDNEQFF	TGTGCCAGCAGCTTAGACCTGGCAGGGGTAGACAATGAGCAGTTCTTC
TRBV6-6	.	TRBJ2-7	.	CASTITGGYEQYF	TGTGCCAGCACCATAACGGGTGGCTACGAGCAGTACTTC
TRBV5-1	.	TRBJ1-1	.	CASSLDTGHTEAFF	TGCGCCAGCAGCTTGGATACGGGTCACACTGAAGCTTTCTTT
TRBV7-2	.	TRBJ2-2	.	CASSLTRTGELFF	TGTGCCAGCAGCCTTACACGAACCGGGGAGCTGTTTTTT
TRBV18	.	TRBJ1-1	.	CASSPTLGQNTEAFF	TGTGCCAGCTCACCAACCCTGGGGCAAAACACTGAAGCTTTCTTT
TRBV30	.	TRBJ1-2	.	CAWSPEGGAGYTF	TGTGCCTGGAGTCCCGAAGGAGGGGCTGGCTACACCTTC
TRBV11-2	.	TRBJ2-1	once	CASSPRGARSSSYNEQFF	TGTGCCAGCAGCCCGAGGGGGGCACGGTCAAGCTCCTACAATGAGCAGTTCTTC
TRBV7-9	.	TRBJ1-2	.	CASSPERALNYGYTF	TGTGCCAGCAGTCCCGAACGGGCCCTTAACTATGGCTACACCTTC
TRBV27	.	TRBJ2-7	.	CASWTPSSYEQYF	TGTGCCAGCTGGACCCCCAGCTCCTACGAGCAGTACTTC
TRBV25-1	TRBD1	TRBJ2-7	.	CASVGQGWYEQYF	TGTGCCAGCGTCGGACAGGGCTGGTACGAGCAGTACTTC
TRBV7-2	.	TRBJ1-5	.	CASSYGGGPQPQHF	TGTGCCAGCAGCTATGGTGGAGGGCCGCAGCCCCAGCATTTT
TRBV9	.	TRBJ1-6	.	CASSEGSYNSPLHF	TGTGCCAGCAGCGAGGGCTCCTATAATTCACCCCTCCACTTT
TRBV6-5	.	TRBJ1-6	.	CASSYRQPGVNSPLHF	TGTGCCAGCAGTTACCGACAGCCTGGGGTGAATTCACCCCTCCACTTT
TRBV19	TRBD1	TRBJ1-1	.	CASSPGQSNTEAFF	TGTGCCAGTAGCCCGGGACAGTCTAACACTGAAGCTTTCTTT
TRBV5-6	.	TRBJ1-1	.	CASSLSNTEAFF	TGTGCCAGCAGCTTGAGTAACACTGAAGCTTTCTTT